Following are 10 T cell receptor beta chains from one sample sequenced in a study of monozygotic twins with inflammatory bowel disease. One entry per CDR3 protein, without DNA, is what TCRdb gives after re-calling the 5' RACE reads. Recorded here are 350,000 to 550,000 distinct CDR3 sequences; the top ten clones represent approximately 2.4%. The sequencing input was blood. The receptors were gathered from a human donor with ulcerative colitis or Crohn's disease, or a healthy co-twin of an affected twin (not recorded which).

The CDR3 region is CASSRAGGNQPQHF. The chain employs TRBV4-2 and TRBJ1-5; TCRdb returns TRBD1, unconfirmable since there is no DNA. This CDR3 spans 14 amino acids. Germline V CDR1 and CDR2: LGHNA, YNFKEQ.

CDR3 region: CASRQSLHMNTEAFF. The V call is TRBV6-1, the J call TRBJ1-1. The CDR3 extends over 15 amino acids. The germline gives CDR1 MNHNS, CDR2 SASEGT.

CDR3 protein: CASSPRISGANVLTF. The chain joins TRBV7-2 to TRBJ2-6. Per germline, CDR1 SGHTA and CDR2 FQGNSA. CDR3 length equals 15 residues.

This CDR3 reads CASSQSSGQGYETQYF. The chain joins TRBV14 to TRBJ2-5; TCRdb designates TRBD1, a call that cannot be tested without DNA. Looked up from germline, CDR1 is SGHDN and CDR2 is FVKESK. The CDR3 is 16 amino acids.

The rearrangement links TRBV6-1 to TRBJ2-1; TCRdb reports TRBD2, a call that lacks DNA to check it against. Germline loops: CDR1 MNHNS, CDR2 SASEGT. The CDR3 has 14 residues. The CDR3 sequence: CASSPLAAYNEQFF.

This chain links TRBV5-1 with TRBJ1-1; TCRdb designates TRBD1, a call that cannot be tested without DNA. This CDR3 comprises 15 residues. From germline, CDR1 is SGHRS and CDR2 YFSETQ. The CDR3 protein is CASSVEQGRVAEAFF.

The rearrangement uses TRBV24-1 and TRBJ2-1; as DNA is missing, the TRBD1 call by TCRdb cannot be tested. Germline V gene data show CDR1 as KGHDR and CDR2 as SFDVKD. The CDR3 extends over 14 amino acids. CDR3 protein: CATSDVRDRDEQFF.

V usage is TRBV5-1 and J usage is TRBJ2-1; absent DNA, TCRdb's TRBD2 call cannot be checked. In germline, CDR1 is SGHRS, CDR2 YFSETQ. CDR3 length equals 17 residues. This CDR3 reads CASSYSGDGSSYNEQFF.

V is TRBV5-1 and J is TRBJ1-1; TCRdb indicates TRBD1, and absent DNA this call remains unverified. Per the germline V gene, CDR1 is SGHRS and CDR2 is YFSETQ. The CDR3 length is 15 residues. This CDR3 reads CASSTTGGADTEAFF. Based on the CDR3 plus reference TRBV5-1 and TRBJ1-1, the full variable domain is KAGVTQTPRYLIKTRGQQVTLSCSPISGHRSVSWYQQTPGQGLQFLFEYFSETQRNKGNFPGRFSGRQFSNSRSEMNVSTLELGDSALYLCASSTTGGADTEAFFGQGTRLTVV.

The J gene is TRBJ2-5, the V gene TRBV18. The CDR3 runs 13 residues. CDR1 KGHSH and CDR2 LQKENI come from the germline V gene. The CDR3 sequence is CASSPQQQETQYF.